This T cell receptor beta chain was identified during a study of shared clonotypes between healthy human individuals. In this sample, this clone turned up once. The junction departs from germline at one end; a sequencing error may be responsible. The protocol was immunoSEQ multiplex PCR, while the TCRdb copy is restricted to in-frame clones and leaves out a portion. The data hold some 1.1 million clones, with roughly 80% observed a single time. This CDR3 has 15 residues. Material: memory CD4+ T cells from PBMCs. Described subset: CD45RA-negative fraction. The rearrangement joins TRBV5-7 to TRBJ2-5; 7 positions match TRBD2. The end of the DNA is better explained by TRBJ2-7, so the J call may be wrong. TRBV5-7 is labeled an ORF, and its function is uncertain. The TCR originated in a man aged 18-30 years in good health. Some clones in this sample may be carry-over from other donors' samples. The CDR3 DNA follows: TGTGCCAGCAGTTTGGGGCTAGCGGCCCGCGCCGAGCAGTACTTC. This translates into CASSLGLAARAEQYF.